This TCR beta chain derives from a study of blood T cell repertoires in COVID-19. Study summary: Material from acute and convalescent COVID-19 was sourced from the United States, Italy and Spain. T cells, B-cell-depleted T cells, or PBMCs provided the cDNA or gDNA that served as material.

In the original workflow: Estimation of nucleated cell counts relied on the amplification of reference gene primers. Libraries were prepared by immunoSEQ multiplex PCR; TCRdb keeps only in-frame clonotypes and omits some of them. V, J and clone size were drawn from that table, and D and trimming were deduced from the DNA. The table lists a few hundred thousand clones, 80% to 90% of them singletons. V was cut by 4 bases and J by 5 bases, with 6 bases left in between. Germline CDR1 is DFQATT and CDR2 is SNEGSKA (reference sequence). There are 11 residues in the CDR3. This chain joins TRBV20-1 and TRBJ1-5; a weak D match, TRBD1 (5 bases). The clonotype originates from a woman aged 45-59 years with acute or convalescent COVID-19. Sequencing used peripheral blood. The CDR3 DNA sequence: TGCAGTGCTAAGGGGTATCAGCCCCAGCATTTT. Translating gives CSAKGYQPQHF.